This TCR beta chain is drawn from a study of cytomegalovirus exposure and HLA in healthy donors. The CDR3 is 12 residues long. Germline V gene sequence: CDR1 SEHNR, CDR2 FQNEAQ (reference sequence). V was clipped by 5 bases and J by 3 bases, with 4 bases between them. This clone has just a few counts. PCR amplification relied on 60 Vbeta primers (plus 13 Jbeta primers). Only in-frame clones appear in the TCRdb table, and some are missing; sequencing was by immunoSEQ multiplex PCR. The sample has under 200,000 clones, 75% seen once. This sequence joins TRBV7-9 and TRBJ2-2; the D is unclear. Sequencing was performed on PBMCs. This receptor was identified in a woman in her 40s in good health and CMV-seropositive. The CDR3 reads CASSPYTGELFF. The CDR3 DNA is TGTGCCAGCAGCCCCTACACCGGGGAGCTGTTTTTT.